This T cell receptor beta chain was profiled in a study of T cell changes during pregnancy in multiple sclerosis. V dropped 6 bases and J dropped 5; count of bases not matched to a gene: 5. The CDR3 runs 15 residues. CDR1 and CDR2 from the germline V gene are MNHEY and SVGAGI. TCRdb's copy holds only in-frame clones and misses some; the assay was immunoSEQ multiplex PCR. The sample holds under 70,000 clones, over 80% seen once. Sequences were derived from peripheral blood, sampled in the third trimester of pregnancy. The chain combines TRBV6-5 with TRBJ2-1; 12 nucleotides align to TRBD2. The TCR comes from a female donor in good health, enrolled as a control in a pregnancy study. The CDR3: CASSRTSGKHNEQFF. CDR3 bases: TGTGCCAGCAGCCGGACTAGCGGGAAGCACAATGAGCAGTTCTTC.